The sequence of this TCR beta chain was determined in a study of blood T cell repertoires in COVID-19. The CDR3 contains 14 residues. V was clipped by 2 bases and J by 10 bases, with 14 bases between them. CDR1 and CDR2 (germline): LGHNA, YSLEER. As handled by the study authors: By means of reference gene primer amplification, nucleated cell counts were estimated. TCRdb's copy holds only in-frame clones and misses some; the assay was immunoSEQ multiplex PCR. That table supplies the V and J calls and clone size; D and trimming were determined from the DNA. Of roughly 300,000 clones listed, 80% to 90% were seen once; the top ten hold 7.8%.

This clonotype originated in a woman in her forties or fifties who had recovered from COVID-19. The rearrangement links TRBV4-3 to TRBJ1-4, with TRBD1 as a possible D gene (5 bases). The sequencing sample was made of peripheral blood. The CDR3 spells CASSQIGGGRKLFF. As DNA, the CDR3 is TGCGCCAGCAGCCAAATTGGGGGAGGGAGAAAACTGTTTTTT.